Here is one TCR beta chain with its context. Naive CD8 cells, CD45RO-negative and positively selected for CCR7, excluded terminally differentiated effector memory CD45RA+ cells. Sequencing used immunoSEQ multiplex PCR; TCRdb keeps in-frame clones, though not all of them. The repertoire has approximately 840,000 clones, approximately 96% of them found once; the top ten carry about 0.22%. These data are taken from a study of shared clonotypes between healthy human individuals. This receptor was taken from a man aged 30-40 years in good health. The sample taken for sequencing was naive CD8+ T cells sorted from blood.

The CDR3 sequence: CASSYSSWTGRSEQYF. CDR3 in DNA: TGTGCCAGCAGTTACTCGAGTTGGACAGGTCGTAGCGAGCAGTACTTC. The V gene is TRBV6-6, the J gene TRBJ2-7; 7 bases match TRBD1. This CDR3 has 16 amino acids. Trimming took 0 bases from V and 6 from J; bases not matched to a gene: 11. CDR1 is MNHNY, CDR2 SVGAGI, per germline (reference sequence).